This passage covers 9 T cell receptor beta chains from one sample sequenced in a study of shared clonotypes between healthy human individuals. TCRdb's table, derived via immunoSEQ multiplex PCR, lists solely in-frame clones and lacks some. The table has 450,000 to 600,000 clones, 70% to 80% seen once; the top ten hold over 10%. Sequencing was performed on PBMCs. The source of these receptors is a woman aged 40 to 55 in good health. Some clones in this sample may be carry-over from other donors' samples.

V gene TRBV27 combines with J gene TRBJ2-1; 11 bases map to TRBD2. The germline V gene encodes CDR1 MNHEY and CDR2 SMNVEV (reference sequence). This CDR3 has 15 amino acids. The junction had 9 bases not matched to a gene; V was cut back by 7 bases and J by 7 bases. The chain's CDR3 is CASTLGLAGRNEQFF. In nucleotides, the CDR3 is TGTGCCAGCACCCTAGGACTAGCGGGCCGGAATGAGCAGTTCTTC.

The CDR3 coding sequence is TGCGCCAGCAGCTTGGTAGGGACTTCTTCCTACGAGCAGTACTTC. Translated, it gives CASSLVGTSSYEQYF. This chain connects TRBV5-1 to TRBJ2-7, with D possibly TRBD2 on 6 matching bases. The V gene's germline CDR1 is SGHRS and CDR2 YFSETQ. The CDR3 length is 15 residues. V lost 0 bases, J lost 1 base, and 11 bases lay in between.

This chain links TRBV11-2 with TRBJ2-6; D could derive from TRBD1 or TRBD2 (5 bases each). Germline V CDR1 and CDR2: SGHAT, FQNNGV. The CDR3 contains 16 residues. Trimming shortened V by 3 bases and J by 4 bases, and 13 bases separated the two germline ends. The DNA for the CDR3 is TGTGCCAGCAGCTTGCACCCCGGGGCCGGGGCCAACGTCCTGACTTTC. Translated, it gives CASSLHPGAGANVLTF.

The chain joins TRBV19 to TRBJ2-3, with 7 bases matching TRBD1. J lost 3 bases, V lost 4 bases, and 7 bases had no gene match. CDR1 is LNHDA and CDR2 is SQIVND in the germline V gene (reference sequence). The CDR3 sequence is 15 residues long. CDR3 residues: CASSTTGTGTDTQYF. Here the CDR3 DNA reads TGTGCCAGTAGTACGACAGGGACGGGGACAGATACGCAGTATTTT.

The rearrangement links TRBV18 to TRBJ2-1, with D possibly called TRBD1 or TRBD2 (5 bases each). Trimming pared 3 bases from V and 6 bases from J, leaving 15 bases between. There are 15 residues in the CDR3. The V gene's germline CDR1 is KGHSH and CDR2 LQKENI. CDR3 region: CASSPRDVPFNEQFF. The CDR3 bases are TGTGCCAGCTCACCCCGGGACGTACCGTTCAATGAGCAGTTCTTC.

The chain links TRBV7-9 to TRBJ1-4; maybe TRBD1 (6 bases). Trimming cost V 4 bases and J 8 bases, with 14 bases left between them. CDR3 length equals 14 residues. Germline CDR1 reads SEHNR; CDR2 reads FQNEAQ (reference sequence). CDR3 amino acids: CASSSPGVGEKLFF. The CDR3 nucleotides read TGTGCCAGCAGCTCACCAGGGGTCGGCGAAAAACTGTTTTTT.

The chain links TRBV7-7 to TRBJ2-2; D is possibly TRBD2 (5 bases). Trimming left V 5 bases short and J 0 bases short, with 13 bases between. The CDR3 consists of 16 residues. From germline, CDR1 is SSHAT and CDR2 FNYEAQ (reference sequence). CDR3 bases: TGTGCCAGCAGCCAGTCCGGAGGCGCGAACACCGGGGAGCTGTTTTTT. Translation: CASSQSGGANTGELFF.

The V and J genes are TRBV5-4 and TRBJ1-3, with TRBD1 matching over 9 bases. Germline V lookup: CDR1 SGHNT, CDR2 YYREEE (reference sequence). CDR3 length: 15 residues. Trimming took 4 bases from V and 2 from J; bases not matched to a gene: 4. The CDR3 protein is CASSPGTGTGNTIYF. CDR3 sequence (DNA): TGTGCCAGCAGCCCGGGGACAGGGACTGGAAACACCATATATTTT.

Concerning this clone: Sequence at one end of the junction differs from germline and may be a read error. This chain joins TRBV10-1 and TRBJ2-6, with D unclear. The CDR3 contains 18 residues. Looked up from germline, CDR1 is WNHNN and CDR2 is SYGVQD (reference sequence). CDR3 DNA: TGCGCCAGCAGTCCATTCACAAGATCGACAAAGTCGGGCCAACGTCCTGATTTC. Its translation: CASSPFTRSTKSGQRPDF.